The next 20 T cell receptor beta chains were all read from a single sample in a study of CD4 T cells in relation to SARS-CoV-2 and coronaviruses. Repertoires were generated with immunoSEQ multiplex PCR, while TCRdb's copy carries only in-frame clones and drops some. The table has approximately 43,000 clones, 75% to 90% seen once. These receptors lack a known antigen. Sequenced material: naive CD4+ T cells from PBMCs, cultured in vitro. Subset reported: naive CD4+ T cells isolated by negative enrichment. The receptors here all came from an adult with COVID-19.

This chain links TRBV27 with TRBJ1-1; D not resolved. Germline V lookup: CDR1 MNHEY, CDR2 SMNVEV (reference sequence). Trimming stripped 2 bases from V and 0 bases from J, with 10 bases between. This CDR3 comprises 15 residues. The CDR3 DNA reads as TGTGCCAGCAGTTTACTCGGCAGCATGAACACTGAAGCTTTCTTT. Translated: CASSLLGSMNTEAFF.

This chain connects TRBV5-1 to TRBJ2-3, with TRBD2 identical over 9 bases. Germline V gene sequence: CDR1 SGHRS, CDR2 YFSETQ. V shed 4 bases, J shed 2 bases, and the junction held 11 bases outside the gene matches. The CDR3 has 17 amino acids. The CDR3 is CASSAKLLAGYTDTQYF. The CDR3 coding sequence is TGCGCCAGCAGCGCGAAATTACTAGCGGGTTACACAGATACGCAGTATTTT.

The chain employs TRBV7-9 and TRBJ1-6, with 7 bases matching TRBD1. V gave up 4 bases and J gave up 8 bases; unmatched junction bases: 11. Germline V lookup: CDR1 SEHNR, CDR2 FQNEAQ (reference sequence). This CDR3 is built from 16 residues. CDR3 sequence: CASSSKVRGPDSPLHF. The CDR3 DNA is TGTGCCAGCAGCTCCAAGGTAAGGGGGCCCGATTCACCCCTCCACTTT.

The chain joins TRBV7-9 to TRBJ1-1; no definite D call. There are 13 residues in the CDR3. Trimming shortened V by 5 bases and J by 1 base, and 8 bases separated the two germline ends. Germline V gives CDR1 SEHNR, CDR2 FQNEAQ (reference sequence). This CDR3 is CASSRTPNTEAFF. CDR3 nucleotides: TGTGCCAGCAGCAGAACGCCGAACACTGAAGCTTTCTTT.

The rearrangement joins TRBV24-1 to TRBJ1-1; no clear D gene. V was trimmed by 4 bases and J by 2 bases, leaving 10 bases between them. The CDR3 length is 14 residues. Germline CDR1 reads KGHDR; CDR2 reads SFDVKD. CDR3: CATSESGGNTEAFF. Here the CDR3 DNA reads TGTGCCACCAGTGAGTCAGGAGGAAACACTGAAGCTTTCTTT.

This clone was counted a single time. This chain joins TRBV6-5 and TRBJ2-2; no firm D call. This CDR3 region has 12 residues. Germline loops: CDR1 MNHEY, CDR2 SVGAGI. V shed 6 bases and J shed 6 bases, with 8 bases lying between them. The DNA for the CDR3 is TGTGCCAGCAGAGCGCCGGCCGGGGAGCTGTTTTTT. Translating it yields CASRAPAGELFF.

The chain has TRBV4-3 and TRBJ2-2; 8 bases are a match to TRBD1. This CDR3 has 15 amino acids. Germline CDR1 and CDR2: LGHNA and YSLEER. Germline trimming cut 2 bases from V and 3 bases from J; bases unmatched to any gene: 2. DNA of the CDR3: TGCGCCAGCAGCCAAAACAGGGGGTACACCGGGGAGCTGTTTTTT. This translates into CASSQNRGYTGELFF.

The chain uses TRBV30 and TRBJ1-1; 7 bases fit TRBD1. Looked up from germline, CDR1 is GTSNPN and CDR2 is SVGIG (reference sequence). With 8 bases clipped from V and 2 bases from J, the junction kept 8 bases outside the gene matches. There are 13 residues in the CDR3. The DNA of the CDR3 is TGTGCCCGGTTTGACAGGGCTAACACTGAAGCTTTCTTT. Protein product: CARFDRANTEAFF.

The V gene is TRBV14, the J gene TRBJ2-3, with 9 nucleotides matching TRBD1. Germline CDR1 and CDR2: SGHDN and FVKESK. The CDR3 length is 17 residues. The ends lost 2 bases at V and 8 bases at J; junction bases unmatched: 14. CDR3 nucleotides: TGTGCCAGCAGCCAACGATGGCACAGGGGGCGTGAGGGTACGCAGTATTTT. Translating it yields CASSQRWHRGREGTQYF.

The chain employs TRBV20-1 and TRBJ2-7; D is ambiguous. Germline V gives CDR1 DFQATT, CDR2 SNEGSKA (reference sequence). The V and J ends lost 3 bases and 1 base respectively, with 13 bases between them. The CDR3 length is 14 residues. The CDR3 region has the DNA TGCAGTGCTAGTGGATACATAACGTCCTACGAGCAGTACTTC. It translates to CSASGYITSYEQYF.

The chain couples TRBV5-1 to TRBJ2-5; TRBD2 aligns across 10 bases. This CDR3 comprises 16 residues. V was pared by 3 bases and J by 2 bases, with 7 bases of the junction left unmatched. Germline assignment: CDR1 SGHRS and CDR2 YFSETQ. Written as DNA, the CDR3 is TGCGCCAGCAGCTGGAATGGACTAGCGGTTCAAGAGACCCAGTACTTC. This gives the protein CASSWNGLAVQETQYF.

This clone was recorded only once. The chain links TRBV30 to TRBJ1-5; D remains unclear. Deletions cut 2 bases from V and 0 bases from J, with 5 bases between. The germline V gene encodes CDR1 GTSNPN and CDR2 SVGIG (reference sequence). This CDR3 contains 13 residues. The CDR3, as DNA: TGTGCCTGGAGTTTAAATAGCAATCAGCCCCAGCATTTT. It is translated as CAWSLNSNQPQHF.

The genes are TRBV2 and TRBJ1-5; 10 nucleotides agree with TRBD1. CDR3 size: 19 residues. J was trimmed by 6 bases and V by 6 bases; bases with no gene match: 20. The germline CDR1 and CDR2 sequences are SNHLY and FYNNEI. The CDR3 protein is CASSVPGQGNPEEGQPQHF. The CDR3 nucleotides are TGTGCCAGCAGCGTCCCGGGACAGGGGAACCCTGAGGAAGGTCAGCCCCAGCATTTT.

The chain is built from TRBV20-1 and TRBJ1-1, with 8 bases that match TRBD1. V lost 3 bases, J lost 4 bases, and 7 bases stayed unmatched. The CDR3 extends over 14 amino acids. The germline CDR1 and CDR2 sequences are DFQATT and SNEGSKA (reference sequence). The chain's CDR3 is CSASVRGLGTEAFF. The CDR3 bases are TGCAGTGCTAGTGTCAGGGGGCTCGGCACTGAAGCTTTCTTT.

This clone has only a few counts. V and J are TRBV19 and TRBJ1-3, with 7 bases lining up with TRBD1. The V gene end was trimmed by 4 bases and the J gene end by 1 base; junction bases not matched to a gene: 1. The CDR3 is 14 amino acids. CDR1 is LNHDA, CDR2 SQIVND, per germline (reference sequence). The DNA of the CDR3 is TGTGCCAGTAGTACAGGGGGATCTGGAAACACCATATATTTT. Encoded protein: CASSTGGSGNTIYF.

The V gene is TRBV6-5, the J gene TRBJ1-3; D unresolved. The length of the CDR3 is 15 residues. CDR1 and CDR2 (germline): MNHEY, SVGAGI. Trimming took 6 bases from V and 0 from J, leaving 12 bases between them. This CDR3 is CASRRKPYSGNTIYF. CDR3 sequence (DNA): TGTGCCAGCAGGCGTAAACCTTACTCTGGAAACACCATATATTTT.

The chain recombines TRBV19 with TRBJ2-7; 15 nucleotides match TRBD2. The V segment lost 8 bases and the J segment 7 bases; nucleotides outside the gene matches: 24. Germline V CDR1 and CDR2: LNHDA, SQIVND (reference sequence). CDR3 size: 20 residues. In DNA, the CDR3 is TGTGCCAGTTCTCCCAGGGGCCCGCGGACTAGCGGGAGGGCCTCTGGAGAGCAGTACTTC. As protein: CASSPRGPRTSGRASGEQYF. Full variable domain (rest looked up from reference TRBV19 and TRBJ2-7): DGGITQSPKYLFRKEGQNVTLSCEQNLNHDAMYWYRQDPGQGLRLIYYSQIVNDFQKGDIAEGYSVSREKKESFPLTVTSAQKNPTAFYLCASSPRGPRTSGRASGEQYFGPGTRLTVT.

CDR3 nucleotides: TGTGCCAGCAGTTTAGGGGGACAGGCCTACGAGCAGTACTTC. This gives the protein CASSLGGQAYEQYF. This rearrangement joins TRBV27 to TRBJ2-7, with 8 nucleotides matching TRBD1. V shed 2 bases, J shed 2 bases, and the junction held 2 bases outside the gene matches. The CDR3 has 14 amino acids. CDR1 is MNHEY and CDR2 is SMNVEV in the germline V gene (reference sequence).

This clone was detected only a few times. This chain joins TRBV5-1 and TRBJ1-1, with D maybe TRBD1 (6 bases). V was clipped by 0 bases and J by 1 base, with 10 bases between them. Germline CDR1 reads SGHRS; CDR2 reads YFSETQ. This CDR3 has 15 residues. The CDR3 coding sequence is TGCGCCAGCAGCTTGGCTCTAGGGGGGAACACTGAAGCTTTCTTT. Protein product: CASSLALGGNTEAFF.

The V gene is TRBV5-1, the J gene TRBJ2-1, with TRBD2 matching 7 bases. Trimming at V came to 4 bases and at J to 7 bases, leaving 11 bases not matched to a gene. CDR3 length: 15 amino acids. Germline V gives CDR1 SGHRS, CDR2 YFSETQ. The CDR3 here is CASSPGRAGVNEQFF. CDR3 DNA sequence: TGCGCCAGCAGCCCCGGTCGGGCGGGAGTAAATGAGCAGTTCTTC.